This T cell receptor (beta chain) stems from a study of T cell responses to AZD1222 COVID-19 vaccine. A remark on this clone: Its target is not known.

Clones were sequenced by immunoSEQ multiplex PCR, and TCRdb holds only the in-frame ones, with some missing. The table lists roughly 170,000 clones, around 88% of them singletons. Findings and limits, study-wide: Nearly half of spike-specific TCRs reportedly target unmutated variant regions. Donors were mostly white British, more females; clonal diversity possibly underestimated.

The CDR3 loop spans 15 amino acids. The V gene's germline CDR1 is LGHNA and CDR2 YNFKEQ. V was cut by 3 bases and J by 0 bases, with 9 bases left in between. The origin of this receptor is an adult in good health. The chain is built from TRBV4-2 and TRBJ1-3, with D unresolved. The starting material was peripheral blood, obtained on day 0 of AZD1222 vaccination. The CDR3 protein is CASSQGPSSGNTIYF. Here the CDR3 DNA reads TGTGCCAGCAGCCAGGGTCCGTCCTCTGGAAACACCATATATTTT.